These T cell receptor beta chains were read from a single sample in a study of T cell repertoires in cytomegalovirus infection. TCRdb independently ran MiXCR on the reads; one entry per CDR3 protein. The data show 60,000 to 85,000 distinct CDR3 sequences, 22% seen once. These receptors' targets are unknown. Sequences were obtained from PBMCs, sequenced either directly or after in vitro stimulation (not recorded which). The receptors derive from a human donor in good health (CMV status not recorded). Some clones in this sample may be carry-over from other donors' samples. Both conserved end residues are part of each CDR3. D genes are given only for firm matches. Size values are once, few and many counts, or a class for expanded clones, and some rows have none.

v_call	clone_size	d_call	j_call	cdr3_length	cdr3_aa	cdr3_nt
TRBV5-1	-	-	TRBJ2-2	15	CASSLFAENTGELFF	TGCGCCAGCAGCTTGTTCGCAGAGAACACCGGGGAGCTGTTTTTT
TRBV6-2/TRBV6-3	-	-	TRBJ2-7	15	CASTPPGTGSYEQYF	TGTGCCAGCACTCCCCCCGGGACGGGCTCCTACGAGCAGTACTTC
TRBV19	few	TRBD2	TRBJ2-5	14	CASSTTSGSETQYF	TGTGCCAGTAGTACAACTAGCGGTTCAGAGACCCAGTACTTC
TRBV4-3	many	TRBD2	TRBJ2-1	18	CASSPLAGKASSYNEQFF	TGCGCCAGCAGCCCCTTAGCGGGAAAGGCGAGCTCCTACAATGAGCAGTTCTTC
TRBV20-1	-	TRBD2	TRBJ2-3	15	CSARKAGRVADTQYF	TGCAGTGCTAGAAAAGCGGGACGGGTCGCAGATACGCAGTATTTT
TRBV4-1	-	-	TRBJ2-7	15	CASSQVRDPPYEQYF	TGCGCCAGCAGCCAAGTCAGGGATCCCCCCTACGAGCAGTACTTC
TRBV7-2	many	TRBD2	TRBJ2-3	15	CASSVLAGGLDTQYF	TGTGCCAGCAGCGTACTAGCGGGAGGCTTAGATACGCAGTATTTT
TRBV5-1	few	TRBD2	TRBJ2-7	14	CASSLSRAGEEQYF	TGCGCCAGCAGCTTGTCCAGGGCGGGAGAGGAGCAGTACTTC
TRBV29-1	-	-	TRBJ1-2	13	CSVGQGENYGYTF	TGCAGCGTAGGACAAGGGGAAAACTATGGCTACACCTTC
TRBV2	-	-	TRBJ2-2	15	CASSLERAGTGELFF	TGTGCCAGCAGCCTTGAGCGAGCGGGTACCGGGGAGCTGTTTTTT
TRBV10-3	many	TRBD2	TRBJ2-3	14	CAIRPGLAVDTQYF	TGTGCCATCAGACCGGGACTAGCCGTAGATACGCAGTATTTT
TRBV3-1	-	-	TRBJ1-5	14	CASSRAGDNQPQHF	TGTGCCAGCAGCCGGGCCGGAGACAATCAGCCCCAGCATTTT
TRBV27	few	TRBD2	TRBJ2-1	16	CASSLAGLSSYNEQFF	TGTGCCAGCAGCTTAGCGGGACTCAGCTCCTACAATGAGCAGTTCTTC
TRBV12-3/TRBV12-4	few	-	TRBJ1-4	15	CASTLAGTTNEKLFF	TGTGCCAGCACTTTGGCGGGGACAACTAATGAAAAACTGTTTTTT
TRBV12-3/TRBV12-4	many	TRBD1	TRBJ1-1	14	CASSPGQGFTEAFF	TGTGCCAGCAGCCCCGGACAGGGTTTCACTGAAGCTTTCTTT
TRBV19	few	-	TRBJ2-3	13	CASRQGSEDTQYF	TGTGCCAGTAGGCAAGGGTCAGAAGATACGCAGTATTTT
TRBV25-1	-	-	TRBJ2-4	13	CASNSNAKNIQYF	TGTGCCAGCAACTCAAACGCCAAAAACATTCAGTACTTC
TRBV28	many	TRBD1	TRBJ2-5	14	CASSLLGTGGPQYF	TGTGCCAGCAGTTTATTAGGGACAGGGGGCCCCCAGTACTTC
TRBV28	many	-	TRBJ1-2	13	CASSFSGLYGYTF	TGTGCCAGCAGTTTTTCAGGACTCTATGGCTACACCTTC
TRBV10-3	many	-	TRBJ1-5	14	CAISERFSNQPQHF	TGTGCCATCAGTGAACGGTTTAGCAATCAGCCCCAGCATTTT
TRBV2	few	-	TRBJ2-1	16	CASSGSTTSSYNEQFF	TGTGCCAGCAGTGGCTCTACCACTAGCTCCTACAATGAGCAGTTCTTC
TRBV4-3	-	-	TRBJ2-5	15	CASSPRWPKQETQYF	TGCGCCAGCAGCCCTAGGTGGCCGAAACAAGAGACCCAGTACTTC
TRBV6-1	-	TRBD1	TRBJ2-7	13	CASKGQGYYEQYF	TGTGCCAGCAAGGGACAGGGTTACTACGAGCAGTACTTC
TRBV7-2	many	-	TRBJ2-3	11	CASSQKDTQYF	TGTGCCAGCAGCCAAAAAGATACGCAGTATTTT
TRBV7-2	many	TRBD2	TRBJ2-5	13	CASSLGLAETQYF	TGTGCCAGCAGCTTAGGACTAGCGGAGACCCAGTACTTC
TRBV29-1	-	TRBD2	TRBJ2-5	19	CSVPLQREGLLYLQETQYF	TGCAGCGTTCCGCTGCAGCGGGAGGGCCTACTCTACCTCCAAGAGACCCAGTACTTC
TRBV29-1	-	-	TRBJ2-3	14	CSVAQGLSTDTQYF	TGCAGCGTTGCTCAGGGGCTGAGCACAGATACGCAGTATTTT
TRBV6-2/TRBV6-3	-	-	TRBJ1-5	12	CASNDFRRAQHF	TGTGCCAGCAACGACTTCAGGAGAGCCCAGCATTTT
TRBV9	-	TRBD2	TRBJ2-2	17	CASSVLGLASGTGELFF	TGTGCCAGCAGCGTTTTGGGACTAGCCTCGGGAACCGGGGAGCTGTTTTTT
TRBV10-3	-	-	TRBJ2-3	13	CAISEGRTDTEYF	TGTGCCATCAGTGAAGGCCGGACAGATACGGAGTATTTT
TRBV23-1	-	TRBD1	TRBJ1-1	18	CASSPWGDRGFWGTEAFF	TGCGCCAGCAGTCCCTGGGGGGACAGGGGATTTTGGGGCACTGAAGCTTTCTTT
TRBV29-1	few	-	TRBJ2-3	14	CSVESDTSTDTQYF	TGCAGCGTTGAATCCGACACCAGCACAGATACGCAGTATTTT
TRBV7-2	many	-	TRBJ2-5	11	CASSFRETQYF	TGTGCCAGCAGCTTCCGGGAGACCCAGTACTTC
TRBV28	few	-	TRBJ1-5	11	CASSLGQPQHF	TGTGCCAGCAGTTTAGGGCAGCCCCAGCATTTT
TRBV5-6	-	TRBD1	TRBJ1-2	16	CASSLMDRGANYGYTF	TGTGCCAGCAGCCTGATGGACAGGGGAGCTAACTATGGCTACACCTTC
TRBV7-2	many	TRBD2	TRBJ2-5	16	CASSRSGTSGTETQYF	TGTGCCAGCAGCCGGTCCGGGACTAGCGGGACCGAGACCCAGTACTTC
TRBV7-2	-	-	TRBJ2-6	16	CASSQPIFQGANVLTF	TGTGCCAGCAGCCAGCCTATATTCCAAGGGGCCAACGTCCTGACTTTC
TRBV6-1	many	-	TRBJ1-5	13	CASSEAWDQPQHF	TGTGCCAGCAGTGAAGCGTGGGATCAGCCCCAGCATTTT
TRBV6-8	-	-	TRBJ1-4	13	CANEGAGNEKLFF	TGTGCCAACGAAGGGGCAGGGAACGAAAAACTGTTTTTT
TRBV7-2	many	TRBD2	TRBJ2-5	16	CASSLFSGRGQETQYF	TGTGCCAGCAGCTTATTTAGCGGGAGAGGTCAAGAGACCCAGTACTTC
TRBV20-1	few	TRBD1	TRBJ2-7	15	CSAREIPGQGNEQYF	TGCAGTGCTAGAGAAATCCCGGGACAGGGCAACGAGCAGTACTTC
TRBV20-1	few	TRBD2	TRBJ2-7	15	CSARSTGTRDHEQYF	TGCAGTGCTAGGTCGACCGGGACTAGGGACCACGAGCAGTACTTC
TRBV7-9	-	TRBD1	TRBJ2-1	15	CASSFRQGDHNEQFF	TGTGCCAGCAGCTTCCGACAGGGTGACCACAATGAGCAGTTCTTC
TRBV7-9	-	-	TRBJ2-1	16	CASSLEAAAGNNEQFF	TGTGCCAGCAGCTTAGAAGCGGCTGCGGGCAACAATGAGCAGTTCTTC
TRBV7-2	many	-	TRBJ2-1	16	CASSKRIGASYNEQFF	TGTGCCAGCAGCAAGCGAATTGGGGCTTCCTACAATGAGCAGTTCTTC
TRBV12-3/TRBV12-4	once	-	TRBJ2-5	15	CASSLLRAPGETQYF	TGTGCCAGCAGTTTACTTCGAGCCCCAGGGGAGACCCAGTACTTC
TRBV7-8	-	TRBD1	TRBJ2-2	19	CASSTPGQGISGNTGELFF	TGTGCCAGCAGCACCCCGGGACAGGGTATTAGCGGAAACACCGGGGAGCTGTTTTTT